Below, 20 T cell receptor beta chains from the same sample are listed, as sequenced in a study of cytomegalovirus exposure and HLA in healthy donors (dated by TCRdb to about 2017). The library relied on the immunoSEQ multiplex PCR assay. For the multiplex PCR, a mixture combining 60 forward primers for TCR Vbeta segments and 13 reverse primers for TCR Jbeta segments was used. TCRdb re-hosts the immuneACCESS table, in-frame sequences only. Its copies lack some clones; in the studies checked, an unresolved V gene accounts for under half of them, and the cause for the rest is not known. The sample includes around 140,000 clones, with 70% to 85% observed a single time. The ten largest make up roughly 2.1% of the sample. The sample was PBMCs. These receptors came from a woman aged 40 to 50 in good health and CMV-seronegative.

The V and J genes are TRBV7-9 and TRBJ1-5, with 7 positions matching TRBD1. V lost 6 bases, J lost 3 bases, and 11 bases stayed unmatched. Germline lookup yields CDR1 SEHNR and CDR2 FQNEAQ (reference sequence). CDR3 length: 16 residues. In nucleotides, the CDR3 is TGTGCCAGCAGTAAACAGGGGTATGGGGCCAATCAGCCCCAGCATTTT. This codes for CASSKQGYGANQPQHF.

This rearrangement joins TRBV2 to TRBJ1-1; D might be TRBD1 (6 bases). Germline values: CDR1 SNHLY, CDR2 FYNNEI. V lost 7 bases and J lost 1, with 10 bases in between. CDR3 length: 13 residues. CDR3 residues: CASKGQPNTEAFF. The CDR3 DNA follows: TGTGCCAGCAAGGGACAACCGAACACTGAAGCTTTCTTT.

The chain carries TRBV7-9 and TRBJ1-2, with D perhaps matching TRBD1 (5 bases). The CDR3 runs to 14 residues. Germline V gives CDR1 SEHNR, CDR2 FQNEAQ (reference sequence). V was cut by 5 bases and J by 3 bases, with 13 bases left in between. The CDR3 here is CASSRASGYYGYTF. In nucleotides, the CDR3 is TGTGCCAGCAGCCGTGCCTCAGGGTACTATGGCTACACCTTC.

This chain joins TRBV15 and TRBJ2-7; D is unresolved. The CDR3 sequence is 15 residues long. The germline V and J ends were trimmed by 0 bases and 0 bases, with 9 bases remaining between them. Germline CDR1 and CDR2: LNHNV and YYDKDF (reference sequence). The DNA of the CDR3 is TGTGCCACCAGCAGAGATTCCTCTTACTCCTACGAGCAGTACTTC. Translating gives CATSRDSSYSYEQYF.

The V call is TRBV18, the J call TRBJ2-7; D perhaps matches TRBD1 (8 bases). The CDR3 has 15 residues. The ends were cut back, 5 bases at V and 4 bases at J, with 18 bases in the middle. Germline values: CDR1 KGHSH, CDR2 LQKENI. The CDR3 nucleotides read TGTGCCAGCTCATTGACAGGGGAGGGTTCTTACGAGCAGTACTTC. This gives the protein CASSLTGEGSYEQYF.

V gene TRBV7-9 combines with J gene TRBJ2-5, with D possibly TRBD1 on 7 matching bases. CDR3 length equals 15 residues. The germline CDR1 and CDR2 sequences are SEHNR and FQNEAQ (reference sequence). Trimming pared 5 bases from V and 9 bases from J, leaving 22 bases between. The CDR3 region is CASSATGTVGEAQYF. The CDR3 DNA is TGTGCCAGCAGCGCCACCGGGACAGTCGGGGAGGCCCAGTACTTC.

The V gene is TRBV14, the J gene TRBJ2-5; TRBD1 aligns across 7 bases. V lost 5 bases to trimming and J lost 4 bases; unmatched junction nucleotides: 10. Germline V gene data show CDR1 as SGHDN and CDR2 as FVKESK. The CDR3 contains 15 residues. CDR3 DNA sequence: TGTGCCAGCAGCGCTCGGCAGACAGGGCTAGAGACCCAGTACTTC. Protein: CASSARQTGLETQYF.

J is TRBJ1-4 and V is TRBV28; TRBD1 agrees at 12 bases. J gave up 8 bases and V 4 bases, and 11 bases lay outside the gene matches. This CDR3 spans 17 amino acids. Germline-derived CDR1 and CDR2 are MDHEN and SYDVKM. The CDR3 region has the DNA TGTGCCAGCAGTTCGTCCTTTGGGACAGGGGGCCGGGAAAAACTGTTTTTT. Translating it yields CASSSSFGTGGREKLFF.

This chain connects TRBV4-1 to TRBJ2-7; no reliable D call. This CDR3 is 16 amino acids long. V was shortened by 1 base and J by 0 bases, with 13 bases between the two germline ends. Germline V gene data show CDR1 as MGHRA and CDR2 as YSYEKL. CDR3 residues: CASSQGPWSSSYEQYF. DNA for the CDR3: TGCGCCAGCAGCCAAGGTCCGTGGAGTAGCTCCTACGAGCAGTACTTC.

This clone was detected once. The V and J genes are TRBV9 and TRBJ1-5; 7 bases map to TRBD1. The CDR3 runs 16 residues. The germline CDR1 and CDR2 sequences are SGDLS and YYNGEE. With 3 bases clipped from V and 6 bases from J, the junction kept 12 bases outside the gene matches. The CDR3 sequence: CASSAETGRTSQPQHF. The CDR3 DNA sequence: TGTGCCAGCAGCGCCGAGACAGGGAGAACTTCTCAGCCCCAGCATTTT.

The CDR3 DNA is TGTGCCAGCAGCGTCAGGGACCAAGAGACCCAGTACTTC. It specifies CASSVRDQETQYF. The rearrangement joins TRBV11-1 to TRBJ2-5; the D gene is possibly TRBD1 (5 bases). Germline values: CDR1 SGHAT, CDR2 FQDESV (reference sequence). Between the trimmed V and J ends, which lost 5 bases and 0 bases, there was a span of 7 bases. The CDR3 totals 13 residues.

The chain is built from TRBV10-3 and TRBJ2-7; 8 bases agree with TRBD1. The length of the CDR3 is 14 residues. Trimming cost V 7 bases and J 7 bases; bases outside gene matches: 12. Germline V lookup: CDR1 ENHRY, CDR2 SYGVKD. The CDR3 sequence: CAIKSDRGANEQYF. In nucleotides, the CDR3 is TGTGCCATCAAAAGCGACAGGGGAGCTAATGAGCAGTACTTC.

This clone was seen once. The chain links TRBV5-1 to TRBJ1-1, with TRBD1 identical over 8 bases. Germline CDR1 reads SGHRS; CDR2 reads YFSETQ. Trimming at V came to 4 bases and at J to 4 bases, leaving 6 bases not matched to a gene. The CDR3 totals 14 residues. DNA for the CDR3: TGCGCCAGCAGCCAAGGACAGGGTGGCACTGAAGCTTTCTTT. Its translation is CASSQGQGGTEAFF.

The chain couples TRBV4-2 to TRBJ2-2, with 7 bases aligning to TRBD2. Unmatched junction bases numbered 2, after V lost 0 bases and J lost 4 bases. CDR3 size: 15 residues. Per the germline V gene, CDR1 is LGHNA and CDR2 is YNFKEQ. Here the CDR3 DNA reads TGTGCCAGCAGCCAAGATGAGCGGGGCACCGGGGAGCTGTTTTTT. Translating it yields CASSQDERGTGELFF.

The chain is built from TRBV28 and TRBJ2-2; D might be TRBD1 (6 bases). Trimming cost V 10 bases and J 4 bases, with 22 bases left between them. CDR1 MDHEN and CDR2 SYDVKM come from the germline V gene. This CDR3 has 16 residues. CDR3 DNA: TGTGCCACCGTCGACAGGACCAGATCGGGCACCGGGGAGCTGTTTTTT. Translation gives CATVDRTRSGTGELFF.

The rearrangement joins TRBV6-1 to TRBJ2-7; D is unresolved. Germline CDR1 reads MNHNS; CDR2 reads SASEGT. Deletions cut 4 bases from V and 4 bases from J, with 11 bases between. The CDR3 runs to 13 residues. DNA for the CDR3: TGTGCCAGCAGTGGCCGACTTCTTTACGAGCAGTACTTC. Protein sequence: CASSGRLLYEQYF.

The chain combines TRBV6-6 with TRBJ2-7; TRBD1 matches at 9 bases. In germline, CDR1 is MNHNY, CDR2 SVGAGI (reference sequence). The CDR3 loop spans 14 amino acids. Trimming cost V 4 bases and J 3 bases; bases outside gene matches: 4. This CDR3 reads CASSSQGAFYEQYF. CDR3 in DNA: TGTGCCAGCAGTTCACAGGGGGCTTTCTACGAGCAGTACTTC.

This clone was observed a handful of times. V and J are TRBV18 and TRBJ2-7; TRBD1 is a possible D gene (5 bases). CDR1 and CDR2 from the germline V gene are KGHSH and LQKENI. CDR3 size: 21 residues. Trimming left V 3 bases short and J 12 bases short, with 42 bases between. The CDR3 DNA is TGTGCCAGCTCACCCCAGGACACTTTCTCCCTCCCCCATGCCGTGACCGGTCAAGGGTACTTC. Its translation is CASSPQDTFSLPHAVTGQGYF.

This chain uses TRBV19 with TRBJ1-4; D is possibly TRBD1 (6 bases). Germline-derived CDR1 and CDR2 are LNHDA and SQIVND (reference sequence). Trimming removed 9 bases from V and 4 bases from J, with 12 bases in between. The CDR3 is 13 residues long. As DNA, the CDR3 is TGTGCCAGCACCGGGACAAATAATGAAAAACTGTTTTTT. Its translation is CASTGTNNEKLFF.

The rearrangement joins TRBV27 to TRBJ2-5; TRBD2 matches at 7 bases. The end of the DNA fits TRBJ2-7 better, so the J call may be wrong. CDR1 is MNHEY, CDR2 SMNVEV, per germline (reference sequence). The CDR3 runs to 17 residues. CDR3 DNA: TGTGCCAGCAGTAGGGTAACCCCCGCGGGAGACAGCCACGAGCAGTACTTC. As protein: CASSRVTPAGDSHEQYF.